This TCR beta chain was recovered during a study of shared clonotypes between healthy human individuals. V dropped 5 bases and J dropped 2 bases, with 10 bases sitting between them. Per germline, CDR1 GTSNPN and CDR2 SVGIG (reference sequence). This CDR3 has 13 residues. CD45RA-negative memory and CD45RA+ naive subsets were split from the CD4+ cells. Several immunoSEQ plates held equal portions of the genomic DNA taken from each subset. Only in-frame clones appear in the TCRdb table, and some are missing; sequencing was by immunoSEQ multiplex PCR. The sample shows some 980,000 clones, 76% of them seen only once.

Sequencing was performed on memory CD4+ T cells sorted from blood. Sample subset: CD45RA-negative fraction. The chain uses TRBV30 and TRBJ1-5; perhaps TRBD1 as D (5 bases). The TCR originated in a young man in good health. CDR3 in DNA: TGTGCCTGGGAGGGAGGGGGCAATCAGCCCCAGCATTTT. Translation: CAWEGGGNQPQHF. The variable domain in full, with the rest retrieved from reference TRBV30 and TRBJ1-5, is SQTIHQWPATLVQPVGSPLSLECTVEGTSNPNLYWYRQAAGRGLQLLFYSVGIGQISSEVPQNLSASRPQDRQFILSSKKLLLSDSGFYLCAWEGGGNQPQHFGDGTRLSIL.